The T cell receptor beta chain described here comes from a study of a mutant IDH1 vaccine in newly diagnosed glioma. Whole-study context: Patients arrived already treated with radiotherapy, temozolomide, or both, most having had both. Notes on the study in general: Researchers report vaccine-induced immune responses in roughly 93% of patients.

The time point: baseline, week 1 (first vaccination visit). As to treatment: pre-vaccination baseline after standard-of-care therapy. About this clone itself: Antigen: not known.

Trimming cost V 0 bases and J 13 bases, with 12 bases left between them. This CDR3 comprises 12 residues. Per germline, CDR1 MNHNS and CDR2 SASEGT. Produced via immunoSEQ multiplex PCR; TCRdb's table is partial and in-frame only. In the table there are approximately 88,000 clones, roughly 77% of which are singletons. The sequence was collected from a man aged 40-50 years with glioma. This chain links TRBV6-1 with TRBJ2-5; D is undetermined. Sequenced material: PBMCs, taken from a glioma patient treated with radiotherapy, temozolomide or both. CDR3 protein: CASSEARSSRYF. The CDR3 coding sequence is TGTGCCAGCAGTGAAGCAAGGTCCAGTCGGTACTTC.